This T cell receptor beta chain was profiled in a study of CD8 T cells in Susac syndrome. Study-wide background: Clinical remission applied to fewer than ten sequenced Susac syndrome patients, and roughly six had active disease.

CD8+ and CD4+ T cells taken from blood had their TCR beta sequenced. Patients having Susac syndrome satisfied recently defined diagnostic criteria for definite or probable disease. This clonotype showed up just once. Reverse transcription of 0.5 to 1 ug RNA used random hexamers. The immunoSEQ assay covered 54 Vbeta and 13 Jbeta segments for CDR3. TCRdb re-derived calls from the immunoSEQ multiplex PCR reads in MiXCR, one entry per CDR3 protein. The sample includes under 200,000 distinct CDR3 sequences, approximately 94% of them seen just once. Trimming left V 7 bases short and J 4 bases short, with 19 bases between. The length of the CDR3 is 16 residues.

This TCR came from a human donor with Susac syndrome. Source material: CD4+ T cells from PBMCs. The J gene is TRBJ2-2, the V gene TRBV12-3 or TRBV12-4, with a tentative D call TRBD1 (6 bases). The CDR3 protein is CASIKQGTVGTGELFF. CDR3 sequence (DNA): TGTGCCAGCATTAAACAGGGTACCGTGGGCACCGGGGAGCTGTTTTTT.